The 14 T cell receptor beta chains given below trace back to one sample, sequenced in a study of shared clonotypes between healthy human individuals. Profiled with immunoSEQ multiplex PCR; TCRdb holds only in-frame clones, not every one. This repertoire shows 2 million to 2.5 million clones, just over 90% found once; its top ten account for about 0.41%. The sample was naive CD4+ T cells from PBMCs. Subset reported: CD45RA+ positively selected. Source of these receptors: a man aged 18 to 29 in good health. Some clones in this sample may be carry-over from other donors' samples.

The CDR3 loop is CASSSPGQRANVLTF. The CDR3 DNA follows: TGTGCCAGCAGCTCTCCAGGGCAGAGGGCCAACGTCCTGACTTTC. The genes are TRBV28 and TRBJ2-6; a possible D gene is TRBD1 (5 bases). Trimming removed 6 bases at V and 5 bases at J, with 14 bases between. This CDR3 region has 15 residues. Germline CDR1 is MDHEN and CDR2 is SYDVKM. Supplemented by reference TRBV28 and TRBJ2-6, the full variable domain reads DVKVTQSSRYLVKRTGEKVFLECVQDMDHENMFWYRQDPGLGLRLIYFSYDVKMKEKGDIPEGYSVSREKKERFSLILESASTNQTSMYLCASSSPGQRANVLTFGAGSRLTVL.

This clone was found a few times. V usage is TRBV4-1 and J usage is TRBJ1-1; D remains ambiguous. The CDR3 runs 15 residues. Germline loops: CDR1 MGHRA, CDR2 YSYEKL. V was shortened by 3 bases and J by 0 bases, with 11 bases between the two germline ends. The CDR3 nucleotides read TGCGCCAGCAGCCACCCGGGCGGTATGAACACTGAAGCTTTCTTT. This gives the protein CASSHPGGMNTEAFF.

The V and J genes are TRBV19 and TRBJ1-2, with a weak D call TRBD1 (5 bases). CDR3 length equals 13 residues. Germline V gene data show CDR1 as LNHDA and CDR2 as SQIVND (reference sequence). V dropped 5 bases and J dropped 4 bases, with 11 bases sitting between them. The CDR3 loop is CASSSGVAYGYTF. The CDR3 nucleotides are TGTGCCAGTAGTTCGGGGGTCGCCTATGGCTACACCTTC. The variable domain in full, completed from reference TRBV19 and TRBJ1-2, reads DGGITQSPKYLFRKEGQNVTLSCEQNLNHDAMYWYRQDPGQGLRLIYYSQIVNDFQKGDIAEGYSVSREKKESFPLTVTSAQKNPTAFYLCASSSGVAYGYTFGSGTRLTVV.

V and J are TRBV12-5 and TRBJ2-1; D not certain. Trimming shortened V by 0 bases and J by 0 bases, and 15 bases separated the two germline ends. The CDR3 length is 18 residues. Germline CDR1 reads LGHNT; CDR2 reads FRNRAP. The CDR3 protein is CASGLVGSADPSYNEQFF. Written as DNA, the CDR3 is TGTGCTAGTGGTTTGGTAGGGTCCGCGGATCCCTCCTACAATGAGCAGTTCTTC.

The CDR3: CASSLRSAGQNEKLFF. The CDR3 DNA is TGTGCCAGCAGTTTAAGGTCGGCAGGGCAGAATGAAAAACTGTTTTTT. V usage is TRBV27 and J usage is TRBJ1-4; maybe TRBD1 (5 bases). This CDR3 comprises 16 residues. Between the trimmed V and J ends, which lost 2 bases and 5 bases, there was a span of 15 bases. CDR1 and CDR2 from the germline V gene are MNHEY and SMNVEV (reference sequence). The whole variable domain, filled in from reference TRBV27 and TRBJ1-4, reads EAQVTQNPRYLITVTGKKLTVTCSQNMNHEYMSWYRQDPGLGLRQIYYSMNVEVTDKGDVPEGYKVSRKEKRNFPLILESPSPNQTSLYFCASSLRSAGQNEKLFFGSGTQLSVL.

The V call is TRBV11-3, the J call TRBJ2-7; 15 nucleotides line up with TRBD2. This CDR3 is 15 amino acids long. Germline values: CDR1 SGHNT, CDR2 YENEEA. Unmatched junction bases numbered 5, after V lost 5 bases and J lost 6 bases. The CDR3 spells CASSPRTSGRGEQYF. CDR3 DNA sequence: TGTGCCAGCAGCCCCCGGACTAGCGGGAGGGGCGAGCAGTACTTC.

The V call is TRBV7-2, the J call TRBJ2-3, with D perhaps matching TRBD2 (6 bases). V lost 4 bases and J 4 bases, leaving 15 bases between the germline ends. The CDR3 sequence is 15 residues long. Germline assignment: CDR1 SGHTA and CDR2 FQGNSA. The CDR3 loop is CASSSPGGRPDTQYF. The DNA for the CDR3 is TGTGCCAGCAGCTCCCCCGGGGGTCGTCCAGATACGCAGTATTTT.

The J gene is TRBJ1-3, the V gene TRBV2, with unresolved D. Germline CDR1 and CDR2: SNHLY and FYNNEI. Trimming took 6 bases from V and 7 from J, leaving 13 bases between them. The CDR3 totals 13 residues. The CDR3 bases are TGTGCCAGCAGGGATAGGGCGGCTAACACCATATATTTT. As protein: CASRDRAANTIYF.

A note on this clone: Other DNA variants within this sample encode the same CDR3. The CDR3 sequence is CASSSPQGAGNTIYF. For the CDR3, the DNA is TGTGCCAGCAGTTCGCCACAGGGGGCAGGAAACACCATATATTTT. The chain links TRBV28 to TRBJ1-3; TRBD1 aligns across 9 bases. This CDR3 has 15 amino acids. The ends lost 4 bases at V and 4 bases at J; junction bases unmatched: 5. The germline gives CDR1 MDHEN, CDR2 SYDVKM.

This clone appeared a single time. V and J are TRBV15 and TRBJ1-3; D possibly corresponds to TRBD1 (6 bases). Trimming stripped 0 bases from V and 0 bases from J, with 9 bases between. CDR3 length: 16 amino acids. Germline V CDR1 and CDR2: LNHNV, YYDKDF (reference sequence). The CDR3 here is CATSRDRGLSGNTIYF. CDR3 bases: TGTGCCACCAGCAGAGACAGGGGCCTCTCTGGAAACACCATATATTTT.

The rearrangement uses TRBV28 and TRBJ1-5, with D possibly matching TRBD1 (6 bases). Germline-derived CDR1 and CDR2 are MDHEN and SYDVKM. The CDR3 is 15 residues long. Trimming stripped 8 bases from V and 4 bases from J, with 18 bases between. The CDR3 DNA reads as TGTGCCAGCGGGGGACTCGGACAGAAGAATCAGCCCCAGCATTTT. Residues: CASGGLGQKNQPQHF.

The gene calls are TRBV6-1 and TRBJ2-7; 7 nucleotides match TRBD1. CDR1 MNHNS and CDR2 SASEGT come from the germline V gene. This CDR3 comprises 13 residues. V dropped 7 bases and J dropped 4; count of bases not matched to a gene: 7. The CDR3 sequence: CASIFGTEYEQYF. The DNA of the CDR3 is TGTGCCAGCATATTCGGGACAGAATACGAGCAGTACTTC.

This rearrangement joins TRBV10-3 to TRBJ2-1; TRBD2 might be the D (6 bases). The CDR3 loop spans 17 amino acids. Looked up from germline, CDR1 is ENHRY and CDR2 is SYGVKD. V was shortened by 0 bases and J by 1 base, with 13 bases between the two germline ends. CDR3 sequence: CAISESMRGDSYNEQFF. The CDR3 bases are TGTGCCATCAGTGAGTCGATGCGCGGGGATTCCTACAATGAGCAGTTCTTC.

V gene TRBV6-1 combines with J gene TRBJ1-5; D unclear. This CDR3 comprises 13 residues. Deletions cut 7 bases from V and 3 bases from J, with 10 bases between. Germline V CDR1 and CDR2: MNHNS, SASEGT. Here the CDR3 DNA reads TGTGCCAGCAACAGAAATGACAATCAGCCCCAGCATTTT. Protein product: CASNRNDNQPQHF.